This T cell receptor (beta chain) was recovered during a study of T cells after yellow fever vaccination. The study, taken as a whole, reports: Across the CD4 and CD8 compartments, a small share of clonotypes was present in both. The study re-detected most primary-vaccination clones after the booster (96% CD4, 85% to 90% CD8).

One entry per CDR3 protein, called by TCRdb with MiXCR from the 5' RACE reads. The table shows hundreds of thousands of distinct CDR3 sequences, with 8.7% occurring only once. Remarks on this clonotype: Its antigen is currently unknown.

This material consisted of CD4+ T cells sorted from PBMCs, taken 5 days after the yellow fever booster vaccination. This receptor was obtained from a man between 18 and 29 years old who received the YFV17D yellow fever vaccine.

CDR3 protein: CASSLSGQTLGNEQFF. The CDR3 DNA is TGCGCCAGCAGCTTGTCGGGACAGACCTTAGGCAATGAGCAGTTCTTC. The chain is built from TRBV5-1 and TRBJ2-1, with 7 positions matching TRBD1. The CDR3 loop spans 16 amino acids. Germline trimming cut 1 base from V and 6 bases from J; bases unmatched to any gene: 10. CDR1 and CDR2 (germline): SGHRS, YFSETQ.